These 31 T cell receptor beta chains share one sample of origin, sequenced in a study of T-cell reconstitution after alpha-beta-depleted transplantation in children. Unique molecular identifiers featured in how the TCRbeta library was prepared. TCRdb reprocessed the PCR reads via MiXCR and lists one record per CDR3 protein. The profile covers 700,000 or so distinct CDR3 sequences, with about 12% appearing a single time and roughly 0.77% taken by the ten largest. The specimen was PBMCs, collected before TCRalphabeta/CD19-depleted stem cell transplant. Receptor source: a girl aged 2-10 years with congenital amegakaryocytic thrombocytopenia, due to receive a stem cell transplant.

This clonotype was found a few times. The chain couples TRBV7-6 to TRBJ2-3; 8 bases fit TRBD2. V lost 5 bases to trimming and J lost 0 bases; unmatched junction nucleotides: 7. Germline lookup yields CDR1 SGHVS and CDR2 FNYEAQ. The CDR3 spans 16 residues. The CDR3 reads CASSRYSGTSTDTQYF. For the CDR3, the DNA is TGTGCCAGCAGCCGTTATAGCGGGACTAGCACAGATACGCAGTATTTT.

The sample holds many counts of this clonotype. The genes are TRBV28 and TRBJ2-7, with TRBD1 identical over 7 bases. Germline V CDR1 and CDR2: MDHEN, SYDVKM. CDR3 length equals 16 residues. V gave up 5 bases and J gave up 2 bases; unmatched junction bases: 12. CDR3 sequence: CASSPYRGPSTYEQYF. DNA for the CDR3: TGTGCCAGCAGTCCCTACAGGGGCCCCTCTACCTACGAGCAGTACTTC.

This clonotype was counted at least ten times. The J gene is TRBJ2-3, the V gene TRBV7-6; D gene ambiguous. V shed 8 bases and J shed 2 bases, with 23 bases lying between them. The length of the CDR3 is 17 residues. CDR1 is SGHVS, CDR2 FNYEAQ, per germline. CDR3 nucleotides: TGTGCCAGCGCTAATTTAGGTGGCGTACAGTACACAGATACGCAGTATTTT. This codes for CASANLGGVQYTDTQYF. Drawing the rest from reference TRBV7-6 and TRBJ2-3, the complete variable domain is GAGVSQSPRYKVTKRGQDVALRCDPISGHVSLYWYRQALGQGPEFLTYFNYEAQQDKSGLPNDRFSAERPEGSISTLTIQRTEQRDSAMYRCASANLGGVQYTDTQYFGPGTRLTVL.

In regard to this clonotype: A read error may explain this, as a much larger clone is one base away. V and J are TRBV20-1 and TRBJ2-7, with a possible D match to TRBD2 (6 bases). The germline CDR1 and CDR2 sequences are DFQATT and SNEGSKA (reference sequence). There are 15 residues in the CDR3. V gave up 0 bases and J gave up 0 bases, with 12 bases separating them. CDR3 bases: TGCAGTGCTAGAGAGGGTCGAGCGGGCTCCTACGAGCAGTACTTC. Its protein product is CSAREGRAGSYEQYF.

The rearrangement joins TRBV2 to TRBJ2-3; D is possibly TRBD2 (5 bases). The V gene lost 6 bases and the J gene lost 8 bases, with 9 bases spanning the gap. The CDR3 runs 11 residues. Germline V gene lookup returns CDR1 SNHLY and CDR2 FYNNEI. As DNA, the CDR3 is TGTGCCAGCAGCGGTCTAGCTACGCAGTATTTT. Residues: CASSGLATQYF. The entire variable domain, with the rest obtained from reference TRBV2 and TRBJ2-3, is as follows: EPEVTQTPSHQVTQMGQEVILRCVPISNHLYFYWYRQILGQKVEFLVSFYNNEISEKSEIFDDQFSVERPDGSNFTLKIRSTKLEDSAMYFCASSGLATQYFGPGTRLTVL.

The chain recombines TRBV5-1 with TRBJ2-1; 7 bases agree with TRBD2. This CDR3 region has 14 residues. The germline V gene has CDR1 SGHRS and CDR2 YFSETQ. Trimming removed 6 bases from V and 0 bases from J; junction bases left unmatched: 3. CDR3 region: CASMGGSSYNEQFF. In nucleotides, the CDR3 is TGCGCCAGCATGGGCGGGAGCTCCTACAATGAGCAGTTCTTC.

This clonotype occurred many times. The chain carries TRBV12-3 or TRBV12-4 and TRBJ2-7; D gene ambiguous. The CDR3 is made up of 12 amino acids. V was pared by 6 bases and J by 5 bases, with 11 bases between. Here the CDR3 DNA reads TGTGCCAGCAGCTTCATCCAGAACGAGCAGTACTTC. Its translation is CASSFIQNEQYF.

The chain combines TRBV5-5 with TRBJ2-3, with D hard to call. The V end lost 6 bases, the J end lost 6 bases, and 14 bases lay between the germline ends. This CDR3 has 13 amino acids. Germline CDR1 and CDR2: SGHKS and YYEKEE (reference sequence). CDR3 protein: CASIRIQEDTQYF. As DNA, the CDR3 is TGTGCCAGCATTCGGATTCAAGAGGATACGCAGTATTTT. Full variable domain (outside the CDR3, taken from reference TRBV5-5 and TRBJ2-3): DAGVTQSPTHLIKTRGQQVTLRCSPISGHKSVSWYQQVLGQGPQFIFQYYEKEERGRGNFPDRFSARQFPNYSSELNVNALLLGDSALYLCASIRIQEDTQYFGPGTRLTVL.

V is TRBV4-2 and J is TRBJ2-5; 7 nucleotides line up with TRBD2. CDR1 and CDR2 (germline): LGHNA, YNFKEQ. This CDR3 comprises 16 residues. V shed 2 bases and J 2 bases; nucleotides not matched to a gene: 8. The CDR3 DNA sequence: TGTGCCAGCAGCCAACCGAGCGGGACGGGGCAAGAGACCCAGTACTTC. This encodes CASSQPSGTGQETQYF.

This clonotype was counted ten times or more. The V and J genes are TRBV5-1 and TRBJ2-7; 14 bases map to TRBD2. Trimming at V came to 4 bases and at J to 6 bases, leaving 9 bases not matched to a gene. The CDR3 has 16 amino acids. The germline V gene has CDR1 SGHRS and CDR2 YFSETQ. For the CDR3, the DNA is TGCGCCAGCAGCCCCGGGACTAGCGGGAGTCTTAGCGAGCAGTACTTC. Amino acid sequence: CASSPGTSGSLSEQYF.

This clonotype was observed a handful of times. This chain connects TRBV7-9 to TRBJ2-7; tentative D call: TRBD2 (6 bases). The CDR3 has 15 amino acids. Germline V lookup: CDR1 SEHNR, CDR2 FQNEAQ (reference sequence). Between the trimmed V and J ends, which lost 1 base and 3 bases, there was a span of 13 bases. The CDR3 nucleotides read TGTGCCAGCAGCTTAGGTCTAGCGACCAACTACGAGCAGTACTTC. It encodes CASSLGLATNYEQYF.

This clonotype was seen more than once but under ten times. The chain uses TRBV10-3 and TRBJ2-1; no clear D. This CDR3 is 15 amino acids long. Trimming cost V 7 bases and J 8 bases, with 21 bases left between them. Germline V lookup: CDR1 ENHRY, CDR2 SYGVKD. CDR3: CAIISPTLLVHEQFF. In nucleotides, the CDR3 is TGTGCCATCATCAGCCCCACTCTCCTTGTGCATGAGCAGTTCTTC.

The genes are TRBV18 and TRBJ2-1, with 8 bases fitting TRBD1. The CDR3 contains 15 residues. Germline CDR1 KGHSH, CDR2 LQKENI. The junction had 7 bases not matched to a gene; V was cut back by 3 bases and J by 6 bases. The CDR3 sequence is CASSPGVQGANEQFF. CDR3 in DNA: TGTGCCAGCTCACCGGGGGTCCAGGGGGCCAATGAGCAGTTCTTC.

The J gene is TRBJ2-1, the V gene TRBV5-1, with 7 bases identical to TRBD1. Germline loops: CDR1 SGHRS, CDR2 YFSETQ. V was pared by 8 bases and J by 6 bases, with 8 bases of the junction left unmatched. The CDR3 loop spans 13 amino acids. The CDR3 coding sequence is TGCGCCAGTAGGACAGGTATAACCAATGAGCAGTTCTTC. Protein: CASRTGITNEQFF. Complete variable domain (other parts from reference TRBV5-1 and TRBJ2-1): KAGVTQTPRYLIKTRGQQVTLSCSPISGHRSVSWYQQTPGQGLQFLFEYFSETQRNKGNFPGRFSGRQFSNSRSEMNVSTLELGDSALYLCASRTGITNEQFFGPGTRLTVL.

In this sample, this clonotype turned up many times. This chain links TRBV20-1 with TRBJ1-2; TRBD1 might be the D (6 bases). The CDR3 is 13 residues long. The V gene's germline CDR1 is DFQATT and CDR2 SNEGSKA (reference sequence). Deletions cut 2 bases from V and 8 bases from J, with 15 bases between. The CDR3 here is CSARSPDRPGYTF. For the CDR3, the DNA is TGCAGTGCTAGAAGTCCCGACAGGCCCGGCTACACCTTC.

In its sample, this clonotype was seen a few times. This CDR3 is CASSFSIGWSNQPQHF. The DNA for the CDR3 is TGTGCCAGCAGTTTTTCAATAGGTTGGAGCAATCAGCCCCAGCATTTT. The rearrangement joins TRBV12-3 or TRBV12-4 to TRBJ1-5; D not certain. The CDR3 has 16 residues. V lost 3 bases and J 1 base, leaving 13 bases between the germline ends.

This clonotype was counted at least ten times. The V gene is TRBV5-1, the J gene TRBJ2-2; D may be TRBD2 (5 bases). Germline-derived CDR1 and CDR2 are SGHRS and YFSETQ. The V end was cut by 2 bases, the J end by 1 base, with 12 bases between. This CDR3 is 16 amino acids long. In DNA, the CDR3 is TGCGCCAGCAGCTTACCCGAGGGCGAGAACACCGGGGAGCTGTTTTTT. It codes for CASSLPEGENTGELFF.

The DNA for the CDR3 is TGCGCCAGCAGCTTGGGCTGGGAAGATACGCAGTATTTT. This translates into CASSLGWEDTQYF. The chain uses TRBV5-1 and TRBJ2-3; no reliable D call. Trimming took 0 bases from V and 5 from J, leaving 7 bases between them. The CDR3 has 13 residues. CDR1 and CDR2 (germline): SGHRS, YFSETQ.

This clonotype was seen at least ten times. The genes are TRBV20-1 and TRBJ2-7; D not resolved. This CDR3 has 15 residues. CDR1 and CDR2 (germline): DFQATT, SNEGSKA (reference sequence). V was shortened by 3 bases and J by 3 bases, with 18 bases between the two germline ends. The DNA for the CDR3 is TGCAGTGCTAGTCCCGTTGACCCCCCGGACTACGAGCAGTACTTC. This translates into CSASPVDPPDYEQYF.

The chain uses TRBV2 and TRBJ1-4; D is uncertain. The CDR3 totals 12 residues. V lost 8 bases and J 6 bases, leaving 10 bases between the germline ends. Germline V gene sequence: CDR1 SNHLY, CDR2 FYNNEI. This CDR3 is CASCDEDEKLFF. As DNA, the CDR3 is TGTGCCAGCTGCGACGAAGATGAAAAACTGTTTTTT.

This clonotype appeared many times. This chain connects TRBV10-3 to TRBJ2-3, with TRBD2 matching 8 bases. Trimming cost V 0 bases and J 2 bases; bases outside gene matches: 4. This CDR3 contains 16 residues. Germline values: CDR1 ENHRY, CDR2 SYGVKD. CDR3 protein: CAISESSGAHTDTQYF. CDR3 DNA sequence: TGTGCCATCAGTGAGTCTAGCGGGGCCCACACAGATACGCAGTATTTT.

V usage is TRBV5-1 and J usage is TRBJ2-1; 7 bases map to TRBD1. The trim removed 5 bases at V and 5 bases at J, leaving 4 bases unmatched. The germline V gene has CDR1 SGHRS and CDR2 YFSETQ. This CDR3 is 13 amino acids long. The CDR3 sequence: CASRFTGDNEQFF. The CDR3 bases are TGCGCCAGCAGGTTCACAGGGGACAATGAGCAGTTCTTC.

This clonotype was observed a few times. This chain joins TRBV5-1 and TRBJ2-7; D is perhaps TRBD1 (5 bases). This CDR3 is built from 14 residues. The ends were cut back, 0 bases at V and 3 bases at J, with 10 bases in the middle. Looked up from germline, CDR1 is SGHRS and CDR2 is YFSETQ. The CDR3 nucleotides are TGCGCCAGCAGCTTGGCTCCTGACAGCTACGAGCAGTACTTC. Translation gives CASSLAPDSYEQYF.

This chain links TRBV5-1 with TRBJ2-3; D is unresolved. The CDR3 extends over 14 amino acids. Trimming stripped 5 bases from V and 0 bases from J, with 10 bases between. Per the germline V gene, CDR1 is SGHRS and CDR2 is YFSETQ. CDR3 nucleotides: TGCGCCAGCAGTTCTAGTTCTAGCACAGATACGCAGTATTTT. This gives the protein CASSSSSSTDTQYF.

This clonotype appeared a few times. J is TRBJ2-1 and V is TRBV7-2, with TRBD2 identical over 7 bases. The CDR3 extends over 15 amino acids. The germline gives CDR1 SGHTA, CDR2 FQGNSA. V lost 1 base and J lost 8; bases outside the gene matches: 8. The CDR3 loop reads CASSLVGLSGYEQFF. The CDR3 DNA is TGTGCCAGCAGCTTAGTGGGACTATCCGGCTATGAGCAGTTCTTC.

This clonotype came up many times. The CDR3 nucleotides are TGCGCCAGTGTCCCGACTAGCGGATTCTACAATGAGCAGTTCTTC. Its protein is CASVPTSGFYNEQFF. The chain recombines TRBV5-1 with TRBJ2-1; 9 nucleotides align to TRBD2. Trimming removed 8 bases from V and 3 bases from J; junction bases left unmatched: 9. The CDR3 spans 15 residues. Per germline, CDR1 SGHRS and CDR2 YFSETQ.

This clonotype was counted at least ten times. This chain joins TRBV5-1 and TRBJ2-7, with 8 bases fitting TRBD1. Trimming at V came to 2 bases and at J to 5 bases, leaving 9 bases not matched to a gene. This CDR3 spans 15 amino acids. Looked up from germline, CDR1 is SGHRS and CDR2 is YFSETQ. CDR3 in DNA: TGCGCCAGCAGCTTCGGGGGACAGGTTATTGACGAGCAGTACTTC. Protein product: CASSFGGQVIDEQYF.

The J gene is TRBJ2-7, the V gene TRBV27; TRBD1 is a possible D gene (6 bases). V lost 5 bases to trimming and J lost 4 bases, with 18 bases between them. From germline, CDR1 is MNHEY and CDR2 SMNVEV (reference sequence). The CDR3 spans 15 residues. The CDR3: CASSPHNEGGYEQYF. The CDR3 region has the DNA TGTGCCAGCAGTCCACATAACGAAGGGGGTTACGAGCAGTACTTC.

V usage is TRBV15 and J usage is TRBJ2-7, with 12 bases aligning to TRBD2. This CDR3 is 14 amino acids long. Germline V gene lookup returns CDR1 LNHNV and CDR2 YYDKDF (reference sequence). V dropped 4 bases and J dropped 6; count of bases not matched to a gene: 4. DNA for the CDR3: TGTGCCACCAGCACTAGCGGGAGGGTCCGCGAGCAGTACTTC. Translation: CATSTSGRVREQYF.

The table lists this clonotype with many counts. The chain is built from TRBV29-1 and TRBJ2-1; 13 nucleotides align to TRBD2. The CDR3 consists of 15 residues. V lost 5 bases, J lost 4 bases, and 5 bases stayed unmatched. Germline V gene sequence: CDR1 SQVTM, CDR2 ANQGSEA. The CDR3 coding sequence is TGCAGCGTTCCGGGACTAGCGGGGCATTACAATGAGCAGTTCTTC. Protein product: CSVPGLAGHYNEQFF.

The V gene is TRBV7-9, the J gene TRBJ2-7; D uncertain. This CDR3 is 13 amino acids long. The germline CDR1 and CDR2 sequences are SEHNR and FQNEAQ (reference sequence). Trimming took off 3 bases at V and 6 bases at J, with 12 bases between the two ends. In DNA form, the CDR3 reads TGTGCCAGCAGCTTGGGCCTCTACTGCGAGCAGTACTTC. Translating gives CASSLGLYCEQYF.